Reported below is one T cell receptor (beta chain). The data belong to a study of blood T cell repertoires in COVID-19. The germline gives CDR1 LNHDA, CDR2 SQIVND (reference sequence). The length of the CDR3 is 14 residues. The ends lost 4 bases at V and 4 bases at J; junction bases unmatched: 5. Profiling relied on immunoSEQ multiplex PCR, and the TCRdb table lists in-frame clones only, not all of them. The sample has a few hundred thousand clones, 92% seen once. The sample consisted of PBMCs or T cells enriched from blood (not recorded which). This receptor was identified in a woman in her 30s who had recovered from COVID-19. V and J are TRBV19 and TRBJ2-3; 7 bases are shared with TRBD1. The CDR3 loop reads CASSKQGSPDTQYF. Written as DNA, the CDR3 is TGTGCCAGTAGTAAACAGGGGTCGCCAGATACGCAGTATTTT.